The text below deals with one T cell receptor (beta chain). Other DNA sequences of this sample code for an identical CDR3. Trimming removed 4 bases from V and 5 bases from J, with 9 bases in between. Germline CDR1 LNHDA, CDR2 SQIVND (reference sequence). This CDR3 spans 14 amino acids. The data stem from a study of blood T cell repertoires in COVID-19. Study at large: COVID-19 samples collected from the United States, Italy and Spain covered acute and convalescent phases. From T cells, B-cell-depleted T cells, or PBMCs came the material, which was cDNA or gDNA.

Per the original methods: Scientists estimated how many nucleated cells there were by amplifying reference gene primers. TCRdb's table, derived via immunoSEQ multiplex PCR, lists solely in-frame clones and lacks some. V and J calls and clone size are copied from that table; D and trimming were computed from the DNA. The sample holds 200,000 to 250,000 clones; approximately 80% are singletons and the top ten take 4%. The clonotype comes from a woman aged 35 to 49 with active or convalescent COVID-19. The chain uses TRBV19 and TRBJ1-6; possible D gene TRBD1, 6 bases. Sequencing was done on a sample of peripheral blood. CDR3 residues: CASSTGQNNSPLHF. The CDR3 coding sequence is TGTGCCAGTAGTACAGGACAGAATAATTCACCCCTCCACTTT. Together with reference TRBV19 and TRBJ1-6, the CDR3 gives the full variable domain: DGGITQSPKYLFRKEGQNVTLSCEQNLNHDAMYWYRQDPGQGLRLIYYSQIVNDFQKGDIAEGYSVSREKKESFPLTVTSAQKNPTAFYLCASSTGQNNSPLHFGNGTRLTVT.